This T cell receptor beta chain was profiled in a study of cytomegalovirus exposure and HLA in healthy donors. Study results and caveats: V- and J-gene trimming of TCR beta was linked (in a later analysis) to a missense DCLRE1C variant.

Regarding this clone: Antigen: not known.

Germline V gene lookup returns CDR1 MNHEY and CDR2 SVGAGI. The ends were cut back, 7 bases at V and 7 bases at J, with 19 bases in the middle. The CDR3 loop spans 14 amino acids. 60 Vbeta and 13 Jbeta primers were used in PCR. Profiling relied on immunoSEQ multiplex PCR, and the TCRdb table lists in-frame clones only, not all of them. The sample holds approximately 150,000 clones; 76% are singletons and the top ten take 3.1%. Material: PBMCs. This clonotype was obtained from a male donor in good health and CMV-seronegative. V and J are TRBV6-5 and TRBJ1-2; maybe TRBD1 (6 bases). The CDR3 sequence is CASTTFGGRGGYTF. The CDR3 coding sequence is TGTGCCAGCACCACCTTCGGGGGGCGGGGTGGCTACACCTTC.